The T cell receptor (beta chain) described here comes from a study of blood T cell repertoires in COVID-19. Study background: Sites across the United States, Italy and Spain contributed samples from acute and convalescent COVID-19. Sources were T cells, B-cell-depleted T cells, or PBMCs; the material itself was cDNA or gDNA.

CDR3 length: 15 residues. Trimming took off 0 bases at V and 5 bases at J, with 11 bases between the two ends. From germline, CDR1 is SGHRS and CDR2 YFSETQ. Data came from immunoSEQ multiplex PCR; TCRdb stores just in-frame clones and leaves some out. The sample includes 150,000 to 250,000 clones, almost 85% of them seen just once. The sample was peripheral blood. The chain links TRBV5-1 to TRBJ2-2; weak D call: TRBD2 (6 bases). The receptor's source is a human donor with acute or convalescent COVID-19. The donor label of this sample is uncertain. The chain's CDR3 is CASSLEKGRTGELFF. As DNA, the CDR3 is TGCGCCAGCAGCTTGGAGAAGGGGAGGACCGGGGAGCTGTTTTTT. Together with reference TRBV5-1 and TRBJ2-2, the CDR3 gives the full variable domain: KAGVTQTPRYLIKTRGQQVTLSCSPISGHRSVSWYQQTPGQGLQFLFEYFSETQRNKGNFPGRFSGRQFSNSRSEMNVSTLELGDSALYLCASSLEKGRTGELFFGEGSRLTVL.